The 3 T cell receptor beta chains below come from one sample, sequenced in a study of blood T cell repertoires in COVID-19. Profiled with immunoSEQ multiplex PCR; TCRdb holds only in-frame clones, not every one. The table lists some 110,000 clones, about 85% of them singletons. Sequenced material: peripheral blood. These receptors were obtained from a man aged 40-50 years with acute or convalescent COVID-19.

CDR3 region: CASSLRVLAGGLTDTQYF. For the CDR3, the DNA is TGTGCCAGCAGCTTACGGGTACTGGCAGGGGGGCTCACAGATACGCAGTATTTT. V and J are TRBV7-6 and TRBJ2-3, with D maybe TRBD1 (7 bases). The CDR3 loop spans 18 amino acids. CDR1 is SGHVS, CDR2 FNYEAQ, per germline. V was cut by 2 bases and J by 2 bases, with 20 bases left in between.

The chain links TRBV7-2 to TRBJ1-5; 8 bases are a match to TRBD1. The J segment lost 1 base and the V segment lost 1 base, leaving 3 bases of the junction unmatched. Germline V CDR1 and CDR2: SGHTA, FQGNSA. The CDR3 is made up of 16 amino acids. This chain's CDR3 is CASSLGTGWSNQPQHF. CDR3 DNA: TGTGCCAGCAGCTTAGGGACAGGGTGGAGCAATCAGCCCCAGCATTTT. Drawing the rest from reference TRBV7-2 and TRBJ1-5, the complete variable domain is GAGVSQSPSNKVTEKGKDVELRCDPISGHTALYWYRQSLGQGLEFLIYFQGNSAPDKSGLPSDRFSAERTGGSVSTLTIQRTQQEDSAVYLCASSLGTGWSNQPQHFGDGTRLSIL.

The chain uses TRBV10-3 and TRBJ2-5, with D perhaps TRBD1 (5 bases). Trimming shortened V by 3 bases and J by 5 bases, and 16 bases separated the two germline ends. Germline V gives CDR1 ENHRY, CDR2 SYGVKD. The CDR3 loop spans 15 amino acids. CDR3 nucleotide sequence: TGTGCCATCAGTGACCCCAAGGGGATAGAGGAGACCCAGTACTTC. Amino acids: CAISDPKGIEETQYF.